This T cell receptor beta chain was profiled in a study of T cell responses to AZD1222 COVID-19 vaccine. General study findings and limits: Epitopes outside B.1.351 and B.1.1.7 mutated regions reportedly drew nearly half of spike TCRs. It was only a handful of AZD1222 recipients who were seropositive at baseline.

Germline lookup yields CDR1 SGHTA and CDR2 FQGTGA. The CDR3 contains 15 residues. V lost 7 bases to trimming and J lost 1 base; unmatched junction nucleotides: 7. About this clone itself: Its antigen is unknown.

Assay used: immunoSEQ multiplex PCR; TCRdb lists only in-frame clones, some missing. This table has roughly 120,000 clones, approximately 85% appearing once. The sequence was obtained from an adult in good health. The specimen was peripheral blood, collected on day 0 of MenACWY control vaccination. The V call is TRBV7-3, the J call TRBJ2-3, with 8 bases that match TRBD2. The CDR3 coding sequence is TGTGCCAGCACCCGGGGCGGGGGGCGCACAGATACGCAGTATTTT. Its protein is CASTRGGGRTDTQYF.